This T cell receptor (beta chain) originates from a study of blood T cell repertoires in COVID-19. The CDR3 runs to 20 residues. CDR1 and CDR2 from the germline V gene are LNHDA and SQIVND (reference sequence). With 3 bases removed from V and 0 bases from J, the gap between germline ends came to 21 bases. This table comes from immunoSEQ multiplex PCR, and its TCRdb copy is limited to in-frame clones, with some not included. The sample has some 200,000 clones, around 82% seen once. The chain combines TRBV19 with TRBJ1-6; D remains unclear. This clonotype originated in a woman in her fifties or sixties with acute COVID-19. The sample consisted of PBMCs or T cells enriched from blood (not recorded which). The CDR3 protein is CASSIGHSDTGRSYNSPLHF. In DNA, the CDR3 is TGTGCCAGTAGTATTGGGCATTCAGACACCGGCCGCTCCTATAATTCACCCCTCCACTTT.